This TCR beta chain came from a study of T-cell memory formation after mild COVID-19. Findings of the study overall: Clones that contracted from day 15 to 85 were balanced CD4/CD8, while later expanders leaned CD4+. Cross-reactive memory seemingly joined, as some responding clones were found in pre-infection memory. Clones which contracted sat mainly in CM and EM if CD4+, and in EMRA if CD8+.

TCRdb passed the 5' RACE reads through MiXCR, listing each CDR3 protein once. The sample yields under 350,000 distinct CDR3 sequences, 15% to 20% seen once. The CDR3 loop spans 13 amino acids. The germline CDR1 and CDR2 sequences are SEHNR and FQNEAQ (reference sequence). The V end lost 1 base, the J end lost 4 bases, and 7 bases lay between the germline ends. With regard to this clonotype: As yet, its antigen is unknown.

The receptor was isolated from a man aged 18-30 years who had mild COVID-19 (a few samples of this study predate the infection). Cell type and time point are not known. V and J are TRBV7-9 and TRBJ1-1; D is ambiguous. Source material: PBMCs or a T cell subset sorted from them (not recorded which). CDR3 sequence (DNA): TGTGCCAGCAGCTTAGATCTCGGCACTGAAGCTTTCTTT. This sequence encodes CASSLDLGTEAFF.